The 7 T cell receptor beta chains in this list originate from one sample, sequenced in a study of PD-1 blockade in classical Hodgkin lymphoma. Time point here: newly diagnosed, previously untreated cHL patient sample. Magnetic depletion of non-target cells from thawed PBMCs yielded purified CD8+ T cells. Libraries were prepared by immunoSEQ multiplex PCR; TCRdb keeps only in-frame clonotypes and omits some of them. The sample contains some 5,000 clones, 70% to 90% of which appear only once. Sequenced input: CD8+ T cells from blood. The receptors come from a human donor with classical Hodgkin lymphoma.

This chain joins TRBV6-5 and TRBJ2-1; the match to TRBD2 covers 7 bases. The CDR3 totals 16 residues. CDR1 and CDR2 from the germline V gene are MNHEY and SVGAGI. V lost 0 bases and J lost 1; bases outside the gene matches: 3. CDR3 nucleotides: TGTGCCAGCAGTTACTCGGGGAGGGCGTCCTACAATGAGCAGTTCTTC. Its protein is CASSYSGRASYNEQFF.

The rearrangement links TRBV2 to TRBJ1-5, with unresolved D. There are 12 residues in the CDR3. Germline CDR1 SNHLY, CDR2 FYNNEI. Deletions cut 3 bases from V and 7 bases from J, with 7 bases between. The CDR3 DNA follows: TGTGCCAGCAGTGACTCGGGCCAGCCCCAGCATTTT. It codes for CASSDSGQPQHF. Supplemented by reference TRBV2 and TRBJ1-5, the full variable domain reads EPEVTQTPSHQVTQMGQEVILRCVPISNHLYFYWYRQILGQKVEFLVSFYNNEISEKSEIFDDQFSVERPDGSNFTLKIRSTKLEDSAMYFCASSDSGQPQHFGDGTRLSIL.

The rearrangement joins TRBV5-1 to TRBJ2-2, with D unclear. Germline loops: CDR1 SGHRS, CDR2 YFSETQ. The V end lost 2 bases, the J end lost 4 bases, and 6 bases lay between the germline ends. The CDR3 runs 13 residues. The DNA for the CDR3 is TGCGCCAGCAGCTTAAGGCGCACCGGGGAGCTGTTTTTT. Translated, it gives CASSLRRTGELFF.

This clone has just a few counts. This chain connects TRBV14 to TRBJ2-7, with TRBD1 matching over 8 bases. CDR1 SGHDN and CDR2 FVKESK come from the germline V gene. The ends lost 4 bases at V and 2 bases at J; junction bases unmatched: 7. The CDR3 length is 15 residues. The CDR3 reads CASSPRTGPTYEQYF. CDR3 nucleotide sequence: TGTGCCAGCAGCCCCCGGACAGGGCCGACCTACGAGCAGTACTTC.

The chain couples TRBV27 to TRBJ1-1; 9 bases line up with TRBD1. Germline V gives CDR1 MNHEY, CDR2 SMNVEV (reference sequence). After removal of 2 bases from V and 6 bases from J, the junction contained 1 base not matched to a gene. The CDR3 runs 13 residues. The CDR3, as DNA: TGTGCCAGCAGTTTAAGACAGGGGGCTGAAGCTTTCTTT. This encodes CASSLRQGAEAFF.

The rearrangement uses TRBV12-5 and TRBJ2-7, with TRBD1 as a possible D gene (7 bases). Germline V CDR1 and CDR2: LGHNT, FRNRAP. The ends were cut back, 4 bases at V and 9 bases at J, with 10 bases in the middle. The CDR3 runs to 11 residues. CDR3 residues: CASGSQGGQYF. CDR3 sequence (DNA): TGTGCTAGTGGTTCCCAGGGGGGGCAGTACTTC.

This chain uses TRBV7-2 with TRBJ1-1, with TRBD1 matching 8 bases. This CDR3 is 14 amino acids long. Germline lookup yields CDR1 SGHTA and CDR2 FQGNSA. V gave up 5 bases and J gave up 4 bases; unmatched junction bases: 6. CDR3 sequence reads: CASSPWTGSTEAFF. In nucleotides, the CDR3 is TGTGCCAGCAGCCCGTGGACAGGGAGCACTGAAGCTTTCTTT.